This TCR beta chain stems from a study of T-cell reconstitution after alpha-beta-depleted transplantation in children. It was with unique molecular identifiers that the TCRbeta library was prepared. TCRdb reprocessed the PCR reads via MiXCR and lists one record per CDR3 protein. The data contain 200,000 to 250,000 distinct CDR3 sequences, under 13% of them singletons. This clonotype has just a few counts. Its target is unknown. Germline V gene sequence: CDR1 KGHSH, CDR2 LQKENI. CDR3 length: 14 amino acids. The germline V and J ends were trimmed by 3 bases and 2 bases, with 10 bases remaining between them. Regarding the study as a whole: Reportedly, only several hundred clones from non-depleted graft cells drove alpha-beta T-cell counts at about two months.

The chain carries TRBV18 and TRBJ2-5, with D maybe TRBD2 (6 bases). This material consisted of PBMCs, taken before TCRalphabeta/CD19-depleted stem cell transplant. The sequence was collected from a child under three years old with acute myeloid leukemia, due to receive a stem cell transplant. CDR3 nucleotide sequence: TGTGCCAGCTCACCGGCACTAGCTCAAGAGACCCAGTACTTC. Translated, it gives CASSPALAQETQYF.